The 2 T cell receptor beta chains below were found in one sample sequenced in a study of T cell clones after liver transplantation. Measured with immunoSEQ multiplex PCR; TCRdb has only the in-frame clones, and not every one. This table has several thousand clones, 80% appearing once. The sequencing here drew on CD8+ T cells from blood, taken 45 to 46 months after liver transplant. Every receptor here comes from a human patient who received a liver transplant. The graft donor may account for some of the T cells.

The chain links TRBV9 to TRBJ1-4, with D hard to call. CDR3 length: 15 amino acids. Between the trimmed V and J ends, which lost 4 bases and 3 bases, there was a span of 13 bases. CDR1 is SGDLS, CDR2 YYNGEE, per germline. The CDR3 nucleotides read TGTGCCAGCAGCCCCGGAAGCATAGCTAATGAAAAACTGTTTTTT. Protein product: CASSPGSIANEKLFF.

The V call is TRBV7-3, the J call TRBJ2-3; D is tentatively TRBD1 or TRBD2 (5 bases each). The CDR3 runs to 15 residues. Germline assignment: CDR1 SGHTA and CDR2 FQGTGA. With 4 bases removed from V and 5 bases from J, the gap between germline ends came to 16 bases. The CDR3 loop reads CASSSPGLSGDTQYF. The CDR3 DNA sequence: TGTGCCAGCAGCTCCCCGGGGCTCTCGGGAGATACGCAGTATTTT.